One sample yielded the 9 T cell receptor beta chains listed below, sequenced in a study of cytomegalovirus exposure and HLA in healthy donors. The PCR had 60 Vbeta and 13 Jbeta primers. Profiled with immunoSEQ multiplex PCR; TCRdb holds only in-frame clones, not every one. The repertoire includes around 130,000 clones, around 85% of them detected once, and about 1.8% sits in the top ten. Specimen: PBMCs. The receptors were gathered from a boy younger than 18 in good health and CMV-seronegative.

V usage is TRBV7-8 and J usage is TRBJ2-2, with 7 nucleotides matching TRBD1. Germline V lookup: CDR1 SGHVS, CDR2 FQNEAQ. The CDR3 is 15 residues long. V was pared by 1 base and J by 5 bases, with 4 bases of the junction left unmatched. The CDR3 spells CASSLGRGRTGELFF. CDR3 in DNA: TGTGCCAGCAGCTTAGGAAGGGGGCGGACCGGGGAGCTGTTTTTT.

The rearrangement uses TRBV27 and TRBJ2-5; 7 bases fit TRBD2. The tail of the sequence fits TRBJ2-7 better, so the J call may be wrong. CDR1 MNHEY and CDR2 SMNVEV come from the germline V gene (reference sequence). This CDR3 is 12 amino acids long. The CDR3 is CASKEGRGEQYF. The CDR3 DNA reads TGTGCCAGCAAAGAGGGGAGGGGCGAGCAGTACTTC.

J is TRBJ2-7 and V is TRBV4-3; 8 nucleotides line up with TRBD2. The germline V gene has CDR1 LGHNA and CDR2 YSLEER. This CDR3 region has 13 residues. Germline trimming cut 0 bases from V and 8 bases from J; bases unmatched to any gene: 3. CDR3: CASSQDQRGKQYF. The CDR3 nucleotides read TGCGCCAGCAGCCAAGACCAGCGGGGGAAGCAGTACTTC.

This sequence joins TRBV6-1 and TRBJ1-5; 9 bases match TRBD1. CDR3 length: 16 residues. Trimming took 3 bases from V and 6 from J; bases not matched to a gene: 9. The germline V gene encodes CDR1 MNHNS and CDR2 SASEGT. The CDR3: CASSDRPQGAGQPQHF. The DNA for the CDR3 is TGTGCCAGCAGTGATCGACCACAGGGGGCTGGTCAGCCCCAGCATTTT.

Only a few counts were recorded for this clone. V usage is TRBV15 and J usage is TRBJ1-2; D remains ambiguous. The V gene's germline CDR1 is LNHNV and CDR2 YYDKDF (reference sequence). Deletions cut 1 base from V and 2 bases from J, with 11 bases between. This CDR3 is 15 amino acids long. CDR3 nucleotide sequence: TGTGCCACCAGCAGAGTTGGCGGCAAAAACTATGGCTACACCTTC. Residues: CATSRVGGKNYGYTF.

The chain uses TRBV4-2 and TRBJ1-2; TRBD1 matches 7 bases. Unmatched junction bases numbered 4, after V lost 0 bases and J lost 3 bases. Germline V gene data show CDR1 as LGHNA and CDR2 as YNFKEQ. The CDR3 loop spans 15 amino acids. The CDR3 loop is CASSQDARGDYGYTF. The CDR3 DNA reads as TGTGCCAGCAGCCAAGACGCCAGGGGGGACTATGGCTACACCTTC.

The gene calls are TRBV4-2 and TRBJ2-2; 8 bases align to TRBD2. V dropped 4 bases and J dropped 0; count of bases not matched to a gene: 7. The V gene's germline CDR1 is LGHNA and CDR2 YNFKEQ. The CDR3 has 17 amino acids. The CDR3 spells CASSPHSGAANTGELFF. In nucleotides, the CDR3 is TGTGCCAGCAGCCCGCATAGCGGGGCCGCGAACACCGGGGAGCTGTTTTTT.

The genes are TRBV6-1 and TRBJ2-5, with unresolved D. The germline gives CDR1 MNHNS, CDR2 SASEGT. Trimming removed 4 bases at V and 0 bases at J, with 12 bases between. This CDR3 spans 15 amino acids. CDR3 region: CASSGEQQYQETQYF. CDR3 nucleotide sequence: TGTGCCAGCAGTGGCGAACAACAGTACCAAGAGACCCAGTACTTC.

This chain links TRBV30 with TRBJ1-1; D is perhaps TRBD1 (5 bases). Per germline, CDR1 GTSNPN and CDR2 SVGIG (reference sequence). Trimming stripped 2 bases from V and 6 bases from J, with 19 bases between. The CDR3 loop spans 15 amino acids. CDR3 region: CAWSPTFGGKAEAFF. CDR3 DNA: TGTGCCTGGAGTCCTACATTCGGGGGGAAGGCTGAAGCTTTCTTT.